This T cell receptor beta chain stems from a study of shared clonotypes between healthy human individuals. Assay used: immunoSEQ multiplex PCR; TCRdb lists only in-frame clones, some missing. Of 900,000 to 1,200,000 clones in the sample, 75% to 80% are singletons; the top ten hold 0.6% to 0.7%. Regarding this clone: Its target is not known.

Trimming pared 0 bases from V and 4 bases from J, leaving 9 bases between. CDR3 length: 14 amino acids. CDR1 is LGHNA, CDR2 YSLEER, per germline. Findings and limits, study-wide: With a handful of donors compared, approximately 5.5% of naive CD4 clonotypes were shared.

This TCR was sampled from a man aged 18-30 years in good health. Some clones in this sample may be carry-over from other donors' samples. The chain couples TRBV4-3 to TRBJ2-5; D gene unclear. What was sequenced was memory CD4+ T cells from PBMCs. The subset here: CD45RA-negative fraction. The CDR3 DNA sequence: TGCGCCAGCAGCCAAGAGGGGTTGGGAGAGACCCAGTACTTC. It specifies CASSQEGLGETQYF.